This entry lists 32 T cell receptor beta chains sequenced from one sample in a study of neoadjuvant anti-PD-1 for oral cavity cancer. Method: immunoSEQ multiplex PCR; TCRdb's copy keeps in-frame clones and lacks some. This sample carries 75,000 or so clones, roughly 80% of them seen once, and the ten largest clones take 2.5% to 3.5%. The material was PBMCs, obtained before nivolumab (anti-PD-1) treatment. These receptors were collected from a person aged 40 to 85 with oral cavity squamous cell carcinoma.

CDR3 residues: CATSRDRARTYEQYF. CDR3 nucleotide sequence: TGTGCCACCAGCAGAGATCGAGCTAGGACCTACGAGCAGTACTTC. The chain is built from TRBV15 and TRBJ2-7; D is uncertain. The germline V gene encodes CDR1 LNHNV and CDR2 YYDKDF (reference sequence). Deletions cut 0 bases from V and 2 bases from J, with 11 bases between. The CDR3 is made up of 15 amino acids.

The CDR3 is CASSSSWGTSAYEQYF. The DNA for the CDR3 is TGCGCCAGCAGCTCGAGTTGGGGGACATCAGCCTACGAGCAGTACTTC. The rearrangement links TRBV5-1 to TRBJ2-7; D might be TRBD1 (6 bases). The germline V gene has CDR1 SGHRS and CDR2 YFSETQ. V gave up 3 bases and J gave up 2 bases, with 18 bases separating them. The CDR3 runs to 16 residues.

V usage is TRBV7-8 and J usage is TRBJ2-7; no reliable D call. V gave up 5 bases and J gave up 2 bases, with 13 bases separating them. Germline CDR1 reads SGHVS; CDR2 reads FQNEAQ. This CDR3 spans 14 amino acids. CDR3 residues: CASSPSAATYEQYF. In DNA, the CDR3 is TGTGCCAGCAGCCCCTCGGCGGCTACCTACGAGCAGTACTTC.

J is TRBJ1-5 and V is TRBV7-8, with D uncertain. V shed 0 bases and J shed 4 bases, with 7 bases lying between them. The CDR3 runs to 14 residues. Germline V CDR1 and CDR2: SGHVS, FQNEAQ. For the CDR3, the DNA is TGTGCCAGCAGCTTAGCGGGGTTAAATCAGCCCCAGCATTTT. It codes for CASSLAGLNQPQHF.

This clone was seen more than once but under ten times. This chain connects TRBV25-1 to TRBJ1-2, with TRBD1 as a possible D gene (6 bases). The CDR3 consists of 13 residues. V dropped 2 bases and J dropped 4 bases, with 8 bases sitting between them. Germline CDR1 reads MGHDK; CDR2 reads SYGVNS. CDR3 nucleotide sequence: TGTGCCAGCAGTGAAGGGGGCGGCTATGGCTACACCTTC. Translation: CASSEGGGYGYTF.

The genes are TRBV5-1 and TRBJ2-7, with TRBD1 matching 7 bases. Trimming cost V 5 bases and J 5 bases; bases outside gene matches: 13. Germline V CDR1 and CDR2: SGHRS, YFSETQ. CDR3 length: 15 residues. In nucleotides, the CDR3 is TGCGCCAGCAGACCTCAAATAACAGGGGACCACGAGCAGTACTTC. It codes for CASRPQITGDHEQYF.

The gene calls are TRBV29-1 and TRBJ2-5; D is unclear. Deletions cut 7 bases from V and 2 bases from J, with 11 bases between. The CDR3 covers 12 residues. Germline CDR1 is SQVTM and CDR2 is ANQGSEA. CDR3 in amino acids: CSALGFQETQYF. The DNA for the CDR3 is TGCAGCGCTCTAGGCTTTCAAGAGACCCAGTACTTC.

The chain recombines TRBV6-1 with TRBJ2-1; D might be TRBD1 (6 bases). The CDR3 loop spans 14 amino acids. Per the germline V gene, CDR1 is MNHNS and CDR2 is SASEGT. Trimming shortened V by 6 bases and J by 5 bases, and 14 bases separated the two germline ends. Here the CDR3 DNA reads TGTGCCAGCAGCTTCCGGGACAACGACAATGAGCAGTTCTTC. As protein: CASSFRDNDNEQFF.

The CDR3 here is CASSLSGGENEQFF. CDR3 sequence (DNA): TGTGCCAGCAGCTTATCCGGTGGGGAAAATGAGCAGTTCTTC. The chain is built from TRBV7-9 and TRBJ2-1; D is ambiguous. Per germline, CDR1 SEHNR and CDR2 FQNEAQ (reference sequence). This CDR3 is built from 14 residues. V dropped 2 bases and J dropped 7 bases, with 12 bases sitting between them.

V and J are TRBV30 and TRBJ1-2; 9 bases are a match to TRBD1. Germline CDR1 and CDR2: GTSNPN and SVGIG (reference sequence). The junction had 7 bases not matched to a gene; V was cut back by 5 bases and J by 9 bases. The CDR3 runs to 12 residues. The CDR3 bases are TGTGCCTGGGCCCCCGGACAGGGGAGCTACACCTTC. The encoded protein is CAWAPGQGSYTF.

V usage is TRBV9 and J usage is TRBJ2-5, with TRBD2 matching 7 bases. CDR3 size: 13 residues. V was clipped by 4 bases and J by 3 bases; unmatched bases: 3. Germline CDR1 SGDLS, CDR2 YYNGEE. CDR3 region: CASSSAGKETQYF. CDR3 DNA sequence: TGTGCCAGCAGCTCAGCGGGAAAAGAGACCCAGTACTTC.

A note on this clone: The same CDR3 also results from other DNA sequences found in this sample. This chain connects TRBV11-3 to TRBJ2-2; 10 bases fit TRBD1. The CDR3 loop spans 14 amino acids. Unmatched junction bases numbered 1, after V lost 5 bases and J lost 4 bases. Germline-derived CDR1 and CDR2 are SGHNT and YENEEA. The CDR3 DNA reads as TGTGCCAGCAGCCGGACAGGGGGCACCGGGGAGCTGTTTTTT. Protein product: CASSRTGGTGELFF. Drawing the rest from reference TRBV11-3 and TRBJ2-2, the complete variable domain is EAGVVQSPRYKIIEKKQPVAFWCNPISGHNTLYWYLQNLGQGPELLIRYENEEAVDDSQLPKDRFSAERLKGVDSTLKIQPAELGDSAVYLCASSRTGGTGELFFGEGSRLTVL.

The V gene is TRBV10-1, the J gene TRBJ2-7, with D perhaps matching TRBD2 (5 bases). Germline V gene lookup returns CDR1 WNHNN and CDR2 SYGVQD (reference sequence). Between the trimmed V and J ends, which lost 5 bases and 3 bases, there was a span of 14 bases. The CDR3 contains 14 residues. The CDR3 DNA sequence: TGCGCCAGCAGTCTCCTAGCCCCATACTACGAGCAGTACTTC. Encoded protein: CASSLLAPYYEQYF.

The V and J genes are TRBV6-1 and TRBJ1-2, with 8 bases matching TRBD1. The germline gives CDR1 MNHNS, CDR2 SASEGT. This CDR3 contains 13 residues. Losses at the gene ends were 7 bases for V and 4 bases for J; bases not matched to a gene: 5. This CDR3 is CASTLTGAYGYTF. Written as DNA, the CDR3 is TGTGCCAGCACTTTGACAGGGGCCTATGGCTACACCTTC.

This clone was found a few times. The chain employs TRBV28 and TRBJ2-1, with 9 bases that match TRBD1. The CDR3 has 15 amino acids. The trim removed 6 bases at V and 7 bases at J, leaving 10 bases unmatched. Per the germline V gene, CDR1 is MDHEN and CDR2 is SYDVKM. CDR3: CASSPGDRDLNEQFF. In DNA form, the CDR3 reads TGTGCCAGCAGCCCTGGGGACAGGGATTTGAATGAGCAGTTCTTC.

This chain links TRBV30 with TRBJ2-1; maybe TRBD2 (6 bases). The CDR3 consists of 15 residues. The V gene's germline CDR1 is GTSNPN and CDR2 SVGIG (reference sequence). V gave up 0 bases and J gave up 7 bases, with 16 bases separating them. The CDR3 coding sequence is TGTGCCTGGAGTGTAATGGCGGGAATTGGGAATGAGCAGTTCTTC. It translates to CAWSVMAGIGNEQFF.

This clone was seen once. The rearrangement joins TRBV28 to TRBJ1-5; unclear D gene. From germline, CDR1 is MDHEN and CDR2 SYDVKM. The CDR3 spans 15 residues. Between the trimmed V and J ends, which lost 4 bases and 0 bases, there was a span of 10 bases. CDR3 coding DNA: TGTGCCAGCAGTTGGGGAGGATTTAGCAATCAGCCCCAGCATTTT. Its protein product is CASSWGGFSNQPQHF.

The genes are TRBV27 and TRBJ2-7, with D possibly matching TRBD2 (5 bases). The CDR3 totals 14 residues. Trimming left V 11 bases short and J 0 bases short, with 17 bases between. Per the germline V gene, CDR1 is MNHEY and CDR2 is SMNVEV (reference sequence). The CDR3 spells CASRRAEYSYEQYF. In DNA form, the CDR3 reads TGTGCCTCCCGGCGAGCGGAGTACTCCTACGAGCAGTACTTC.

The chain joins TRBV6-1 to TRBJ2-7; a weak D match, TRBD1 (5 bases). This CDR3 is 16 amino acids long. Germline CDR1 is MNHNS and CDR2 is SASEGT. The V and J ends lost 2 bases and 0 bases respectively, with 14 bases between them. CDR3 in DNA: TGTGCCAGCAGTGAAACAGGTGCGGTTTACTCCTACGAGCAGTACTTC. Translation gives CASSETGAVYSYEQYF.

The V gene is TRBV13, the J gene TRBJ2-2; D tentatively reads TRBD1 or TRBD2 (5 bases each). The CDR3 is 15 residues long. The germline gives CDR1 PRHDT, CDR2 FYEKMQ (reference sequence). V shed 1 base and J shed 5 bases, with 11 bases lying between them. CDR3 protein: CASSLVRGVTGELFF. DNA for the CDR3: TGTGCCAGCAGCTTAGTGAGGGGAGTGACCGGGGAGCTGTTTTTT.

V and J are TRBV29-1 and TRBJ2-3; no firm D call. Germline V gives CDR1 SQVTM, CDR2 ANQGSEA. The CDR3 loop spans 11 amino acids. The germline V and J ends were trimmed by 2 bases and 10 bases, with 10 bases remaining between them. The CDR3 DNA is TGCAGCGTTGAATATCGGGTGGCGCAGTATTTT. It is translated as CSVEYRVAQYF.

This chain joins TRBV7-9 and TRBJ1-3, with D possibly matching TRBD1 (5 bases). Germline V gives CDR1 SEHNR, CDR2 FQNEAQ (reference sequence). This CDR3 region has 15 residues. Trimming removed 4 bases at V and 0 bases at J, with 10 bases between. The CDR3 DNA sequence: TGTGCCAGCAGCTCGGAGGGGAGCTCTGGAAACACCATATATTTT. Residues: CASSSEGSSGNTIYF.

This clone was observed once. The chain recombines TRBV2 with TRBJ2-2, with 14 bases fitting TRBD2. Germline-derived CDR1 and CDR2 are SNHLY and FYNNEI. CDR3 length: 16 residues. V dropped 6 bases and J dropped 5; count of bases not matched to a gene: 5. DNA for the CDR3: TGTGCCAGCAGAGGGACTAGCGGGAGTAGAACCGGGGAGCTGTTTTTT. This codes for CASRGTSGSRTGELFF. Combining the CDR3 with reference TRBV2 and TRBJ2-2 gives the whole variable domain EPEVTQTPSHQVTQMGQEVILRCVPISNHLYFYWYRQILGQKVEFLVSFYNNEISEKSEIFDDQFSVERPDGSNFTLKIRSTKLEDSAMYFCASRGTSGSRTGELFFGEGSRLTVL.

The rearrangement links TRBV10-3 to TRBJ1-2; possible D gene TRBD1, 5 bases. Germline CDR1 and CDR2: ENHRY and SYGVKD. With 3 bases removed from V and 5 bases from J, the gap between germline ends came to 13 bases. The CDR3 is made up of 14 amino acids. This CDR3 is CAISDNQGDYGYTF. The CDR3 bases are TGTGCCATCAGTGATAATCAGGGAGATTATGGCTACACCTTC.

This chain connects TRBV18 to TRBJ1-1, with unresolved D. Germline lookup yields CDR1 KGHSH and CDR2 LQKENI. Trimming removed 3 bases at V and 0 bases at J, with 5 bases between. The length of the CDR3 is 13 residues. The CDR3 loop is CASSPGMNTEAFF. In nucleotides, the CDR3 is TGTGCCAGCTCACCCGGTATGAACACTGAAGCTTTCTTT. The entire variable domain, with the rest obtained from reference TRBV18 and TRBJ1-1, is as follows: NAGVMQNPRHLVRRRGQEARLRCSPMKGHSHVYWYRQLPEEGLKFMVYLQKENIIDESGMPKERFSAEFPKEGPSILRIQQVVRGDSAAYFCASSPGMNTEAFFGQGTRLTVV.

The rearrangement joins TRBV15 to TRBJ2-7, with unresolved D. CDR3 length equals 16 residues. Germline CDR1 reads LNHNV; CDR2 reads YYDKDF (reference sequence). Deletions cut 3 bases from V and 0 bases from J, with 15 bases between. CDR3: CATSSTRERPSYEQYF. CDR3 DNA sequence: TGTGCCACCAGCAGTACTCGCGAACGGCCCTCCTACGAGCAGTACTTC.

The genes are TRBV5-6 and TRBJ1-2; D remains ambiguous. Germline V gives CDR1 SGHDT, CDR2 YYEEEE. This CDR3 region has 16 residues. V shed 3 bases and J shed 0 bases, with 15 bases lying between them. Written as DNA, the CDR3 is TGTGCCAGCAGCTCGACGGCGTCGCCATCTAACTATGGCTACACCTTC. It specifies CASSSTASPSNYGYTF. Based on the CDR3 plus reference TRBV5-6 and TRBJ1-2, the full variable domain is DAGVTQSPTHLIKTRGQQVTLRCSPKSGHDTVSWYQQALGQGPQFIFQYYEEEERQRGNFPDRFSGHQFPNYSSELNVNALLLGDSALYLCASSSTASPSNYGYTFGSGTRLTVV.

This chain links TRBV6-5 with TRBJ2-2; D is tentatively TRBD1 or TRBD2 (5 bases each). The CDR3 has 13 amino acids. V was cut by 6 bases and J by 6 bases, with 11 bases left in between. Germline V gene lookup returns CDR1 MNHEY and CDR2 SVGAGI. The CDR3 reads CASSMGRSGELFF. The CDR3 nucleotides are TGTGCCAGCAGCATGGGACGGTCCGGGGAGCTGTTTTTT.

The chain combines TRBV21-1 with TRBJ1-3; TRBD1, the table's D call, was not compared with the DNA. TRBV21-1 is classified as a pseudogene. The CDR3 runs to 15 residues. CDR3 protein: CASGHSTAAGNTIYF. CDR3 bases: TGTGCCAGCGGTCATTCAACAGCAGCTGGAAACACCATATATTTT.

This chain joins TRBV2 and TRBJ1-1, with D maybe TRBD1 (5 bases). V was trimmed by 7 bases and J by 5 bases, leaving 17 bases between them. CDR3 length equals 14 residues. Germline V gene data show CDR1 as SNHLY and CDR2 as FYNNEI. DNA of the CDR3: TGTGCCAGCATCCGGACACCCCGGGGAACTGAAGCTTTCTTT. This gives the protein CASIRTPRGTEAFF.

The CDR3 nucleotides are TGTGCCAGCAGCTGGGGATTCGAGGGCAATGAGCAGTTCTTC. Translation: CASSWGFEGNEQFF. V gene TRBV5-8 combines with J gene TRBJ2-1; a possible D gene is TRBD2 (5 bases). The CDR3 covers 14 residues. From germline, CDR1 is SGHTS and CDR2 YDEGEE. Trimming pared 3 bases from V and 6 bases from J, leaving 13 bases between.

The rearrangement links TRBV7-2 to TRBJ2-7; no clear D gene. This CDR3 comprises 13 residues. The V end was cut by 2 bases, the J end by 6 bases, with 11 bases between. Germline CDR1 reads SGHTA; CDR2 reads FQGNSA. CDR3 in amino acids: CASSLRPTVEQYF. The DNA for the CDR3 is TGTGCCAGCAGCTTACGCCCGACGGTCGAGCAGTACTTC.